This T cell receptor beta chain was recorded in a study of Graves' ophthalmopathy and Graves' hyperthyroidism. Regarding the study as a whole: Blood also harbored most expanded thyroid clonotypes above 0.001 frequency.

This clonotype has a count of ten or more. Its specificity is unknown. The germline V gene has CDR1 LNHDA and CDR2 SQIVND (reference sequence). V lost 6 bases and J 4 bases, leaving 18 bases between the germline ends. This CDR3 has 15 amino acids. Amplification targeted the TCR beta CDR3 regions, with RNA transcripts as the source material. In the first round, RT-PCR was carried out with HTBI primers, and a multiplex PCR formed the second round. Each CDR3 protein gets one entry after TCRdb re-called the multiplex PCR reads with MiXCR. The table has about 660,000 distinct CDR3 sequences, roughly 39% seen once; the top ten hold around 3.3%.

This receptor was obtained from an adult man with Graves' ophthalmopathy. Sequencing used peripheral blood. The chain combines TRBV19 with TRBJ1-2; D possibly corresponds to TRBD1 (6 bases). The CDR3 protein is CASRTGGLRGYGYTF. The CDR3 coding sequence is TGTGCCAGTAGAACGGGGGGCCTGAGGGGCTATGGCTACACCTTC.